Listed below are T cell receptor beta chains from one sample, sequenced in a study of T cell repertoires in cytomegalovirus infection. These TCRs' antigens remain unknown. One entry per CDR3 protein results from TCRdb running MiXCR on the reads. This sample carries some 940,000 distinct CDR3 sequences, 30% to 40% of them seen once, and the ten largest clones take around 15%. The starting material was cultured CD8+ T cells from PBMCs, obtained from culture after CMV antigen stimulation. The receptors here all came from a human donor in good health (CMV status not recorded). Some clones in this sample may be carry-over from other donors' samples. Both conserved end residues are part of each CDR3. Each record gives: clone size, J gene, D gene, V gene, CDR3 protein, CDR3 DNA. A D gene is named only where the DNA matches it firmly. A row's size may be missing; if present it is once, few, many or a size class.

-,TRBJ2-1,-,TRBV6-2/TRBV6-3,CAGTVGTPYNEQFF,TGTGCCGGCACCGTCGGGACGCCGTACAATGAGCAGTTCTTC
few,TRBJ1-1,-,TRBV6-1,CASSQPGEAEAFF,TGTGCCAGCAGCCAACCGGGAGAAGCTGAAGCTTTCTTT
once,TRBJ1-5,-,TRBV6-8,CASGPSRQGYNQPQHF,TGTGCCAGCGGTCCCTCTCGGCAGGGTTACAATCAGCCCCAGCATTTT
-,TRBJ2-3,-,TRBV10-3,CAISVELGPETDTQYF,TGTGCCATCAGCGTCGAGTTAGGTCCCGAGACAGATACGCAGTATTTT
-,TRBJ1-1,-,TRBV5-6,CASSLGGLSMNTEAFF,TGTGCCAGCAGCTTGGGAGGACTGAGTATGAACACTGAAGCTTTCTTT
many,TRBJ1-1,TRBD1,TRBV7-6,CASSLGWGQGETEAFF,TGTGCCAGCAGCTTAGGCTGGGGACAGGGAGAAACTGAAGCTTTCTTT
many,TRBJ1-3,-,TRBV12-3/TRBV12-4,CASGTGNTIYF,TGTGCAAGCGGAACAGGAAACACCATATATTTT
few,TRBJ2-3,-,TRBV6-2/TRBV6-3,CASSKRASTDTQYF,TGTGCCAGCAGTAAGAGGGCTAGCACAGATACGCAGTATTTT
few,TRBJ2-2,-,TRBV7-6,CASSLMEDTDTGELFF,TGTGCCAGCAGCTTAATGGAAGATACTGACACCGGGGAGCTGTTTTTT
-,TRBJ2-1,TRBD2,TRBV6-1,CASRGRVVAVNEQFF,TGTGCCAGCCGGGGGAGGGTGGTTGCGGTCAATGAGCAGTTCTTC
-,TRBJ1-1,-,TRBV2,CANTGPEAFF,TGTGCCAACACAGGGCCTGAAGCTTTCTTT
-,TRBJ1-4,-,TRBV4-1,CASSENPFATNEKLFF,TGCGCCAGCAGCGAAAACCCCTTTGCAACTAATGAAAAACTGTTTTTT
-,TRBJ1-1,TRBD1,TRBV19,CAISTGPNTEAFF,TGTGCCATTTCGACAGGGCCGAACACTGAAGCTTTCTTT
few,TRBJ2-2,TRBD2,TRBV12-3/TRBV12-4,CASSFLAGGTLTGELFF,TGTGCCAGCAGTTTTCTAGCGGGGGGTACTCTCACCGGGGAGCTGTTTTTT